The present T cell receptor beta chain was sequenced within a study of blood T cell repertoires in COVID-19. Looking at the study overall: Researchers got acute and convalescent COVID-19 samples from the United States, Italy and Spain. Sample material is recorded as cDNA or gDNA derived from T cells, B-cell-depleted T cells, or PBMCs.

As originally analysed: How many nucleated cells were present was estimated from reference gene primer amplification. Assay used: immunoSEQ multiplex PCR; TCRdb lists only in-frame clones, some missing. The V and J calls and clone size are taken from that table; D and trimming were inferred from the DNA. The sample lists around 250,000 clones; around four fifths were seen once. The sample comprised peripheral blood. The TCR comes from a man aged 35 to 55 with active or convalescent COVID-19.

Written as DNA, the CDR3 is TGTGCCAGCAGCTTAAAGGGGCGGGAAAACTATGGCTACACCTTC. Encoded protein: CASSLKGRENYGYTF. The V gene is TRBV7-2, the J gene TRBJ1-2; D is perhaps TRBD1 (5 bases). Trimming shortened V by 2 bases and J by 2 bases, and 12 bases separated the two germline ends. The CDR3 consists of 15 residues. Germline CDR1 and CDR2: SGHTA and FQGNSA.